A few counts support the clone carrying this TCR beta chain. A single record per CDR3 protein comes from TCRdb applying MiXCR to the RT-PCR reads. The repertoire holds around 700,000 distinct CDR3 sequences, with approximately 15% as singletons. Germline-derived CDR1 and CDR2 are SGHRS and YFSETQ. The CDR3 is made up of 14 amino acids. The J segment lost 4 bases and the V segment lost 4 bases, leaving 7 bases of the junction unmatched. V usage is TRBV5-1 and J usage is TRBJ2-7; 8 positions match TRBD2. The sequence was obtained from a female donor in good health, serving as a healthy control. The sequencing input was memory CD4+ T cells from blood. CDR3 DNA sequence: TGCGCCAGCAGCGCAGCGGGAGAATGGTACGAGCAGTACTTC. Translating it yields CASSAAGEWYEQYF.